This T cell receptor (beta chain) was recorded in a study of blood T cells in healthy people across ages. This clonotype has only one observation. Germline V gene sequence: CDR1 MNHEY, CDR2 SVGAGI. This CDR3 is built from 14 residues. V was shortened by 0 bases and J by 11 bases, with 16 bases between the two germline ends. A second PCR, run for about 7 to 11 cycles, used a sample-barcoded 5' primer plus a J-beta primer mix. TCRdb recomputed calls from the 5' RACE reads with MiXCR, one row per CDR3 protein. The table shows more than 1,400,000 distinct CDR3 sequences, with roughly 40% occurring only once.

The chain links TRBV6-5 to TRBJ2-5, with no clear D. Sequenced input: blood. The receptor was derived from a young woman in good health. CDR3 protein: CASSYSRRDNEQYF. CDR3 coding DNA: TGTGCCAGCAGTTACTCGAGGAGAGACAATGAGCAGTACTTC.